A single TCR beta chain is shown here with its context. The germline gives CDR1 SQVTM, CDR2 ANQGSEA. V lost 5 bases to trimming and J lost 0 bases, with 10 bases between them. This CDR3 has 14 residues. This sample stems from a study of technical replicates of blood from a handful of donors. The data were produced by immunoSEQ multiplex PCR, yet TCRdb's version contains in-frame clones alone and is incomplete. The table shows around 76,000 clones, with nearly 99% occurring only once. The chain has TRBV29-1 and TRBJ2-2; tentatively, D is TRBD1 (5 bases). This receptor was taken from a human donor in good health. Specimen: T cells isolated from PBMCs. CDR3 in DNA: TGCAGCGTTCCGGACATCCCGAACACCGGGGAGCTGTTTTTT. This codes for CSVPDIPNTGELFF.